This TCR beta chain was profiled in a study of control samples from healthy donors and cancer patients. This CDR3 region has 15 residues. Germline lookup yields CDR1 LGHDT and CDR2 YNNKEL (reference sequence). J lost 1 base, V lost 3 bases, and 5 bases had no gene match. The method was immunoSEQ multiplex PCR; TCRdb's version includes in-frame clones alone and lacks a portion of them. The data show about 69,000 clones, with around 84% seen just once and 2.5% to 3% held by the top ten. Sequencing input: PBMCs. V usage is TRBV3-1 (or the pseudogene TRBV3-2) and J usage is TRBJ2-7, with 8 bases matching TRBD1. The clonotype was recovered from a woman aged 45-65 years with lung cancer. This chain's CDR3 is CASSHIWDRSYEQYF. The CDR3, as DNA: TGTGCCAGCAGCCATATATGGGACAGGTCCTACGAGCAGTACTTC.